Sequencing of this T cell receptor beta chain was carried out in a study of cytomegalovirus exposure and HLA in healthy donors. Study at large: Earlier results showed roughly 120 million unique TCR beta sequences derived from about 179 million T cells.

Overall study findings and caveats: A later analysis showed HLA-associated TCR beta chains outstripping equally common others in clonal expansion. The study flagged roughly 150 TCR beta chains as cytomegalovirus-associated. The study dropped some indistinguishable V segments, TRBV6-2 and TRBV6-3 among them.

This CDR3 spans 14 amino acids. Germline CDR1 and CDR2: SQVTM and ANQGSEA. V shed 4 bases, J shed 9 bases, and the junction held 12 bases outside the gene matches. This clone has just a few counts. The antigen is not known. 13 Jbeta primers and 60 Vbeta primers were used for the PCR. Repertoires were generated with immunoSEQ multiplex PCR, while TCRdb's copy carries only in-frame clones and drops some. In the table there are 100,000 to 150,000 clones, over 60% of which are singletons. This clonotype originated in a woman aged 55-70 years in good health and CMV-seropositive. Material for sequencing was PBMCs. The V call is TRBV29-1, the J call TRBJ2-1, with 7 bases lining up with TRBD1. CDR3 loop: CSVVRDRDRGEQFF. The DNA for the CDR3 is TGCAGCGTTGTTAGAGACAGGGATAGGGGTGAGCAGTTCTTC.